This entry features one T cell receptor (beta chain) sequence. The sample comes from a study of T cell changes during pregnancy in multiple sclerosis. The repertoire was sequenced with immunoSEQ multiplex PCR; TCRdb's copy has only in-frame clones and lacks some. The table has 37,000 or so clones, about 88% seen once. The V and J ends lost 5 bases and 7 bases respectively, with 14 bases between them. This CDR3 spans 13 amino acids. Looked up from germline, CDR1 is SGHTA and CDR2 is FQGTGA. The chain combines TRBV7-3 with TRBJ1-2; the D is unclear. The sequence was collected from a female donor with multiple sclerosis, enrolled in a pregnancy study. The sample here was CD4+ T cells from peripheral blood mononuclear cells, taken before pregnancy. The CDR3 is CASSPGLSGGYTF. CDR3 DNA: TGTGCCAGCAGCCCCGGACTCTCTGGTGGCTACACCTTC.